The 16 T cell receptor beta chains presented below share a single source sample, sequenced in a study of post-analysis software for immune sequencing data. Each TCR beta cDNA library carried unique molecular identifiers. TCRdb called the PCR reads again in MiXCR, with one record for every CDR3 protein. The table has roughly 200,000 distinct CDR3 sequences, 25% to 35% seen once. Study observations and caveats: In patients, TRBV5-6, TRBV5-1 and TRBV20-1 belonged to roughly 5 TRBV segments found more frequently than in controls.

These receptors have no identified antigens. Sequencing was performed on blood. Source of these receptors: a girl younger than 18 with multiple sclerosis.

The sample holds many counts of this clonotype. The chain carries TRBV20-1 and TRBJ1-1, with D uncertain. Germline CDR1 reads DFQATT; CDR2 reads SNEGSKA (reference sequence). Deletions cut 1 base from V and 2 bases from J, with 11 bases between. The CDR3 has 14 amino acids. CDR3 coding DNA: TGCAGTGCTAGAGTGGACGGCACAAACACTGAAGCTTTCTTT. Residues: CSARVDGTNTEAFF.

The chain has TRBV5-1 and TRBJ1-1; 9 nucleotides agree with TRBD1. Germline-derived CDR1 and CDR2 are SGHRS and YFSETQ. CDR3 length: 13 residues. Trimming took 4 bases from V and 5 from J; bases not matched to a gene: 3. The CDR3 sequence: CASSTGTGTEAFF. DNA of the CDR3: TGCGCCAGCAGCACCGGGACAGGGACTGAAGCTTTCTTT.

The CDR3 protein is CASSQIQGLGETEAFF. CDR3 DNA: TGTGCCAGCAGCCAAATACAGGGGCTCGGTGAAACTGAAGCTTTCTTT. J is TRBJ1-1 and V is TRBV14; 7 bases align to TRBD1. CDR1 and CDR2 from the germline V gene are SGHDN and FVKESK. CDR3 size: 16 residues. Trimming cost V 2 bases and J 5 bases; bases outside gene matches: 11.

This clonotype has a single count. A single base separates this from a much larger clone, so it may be a read error. The chain has TRBV15 and TRBJ2-5, with D perhaps being TRBD1 or TRBD2 (5 bases each). The germline V gene has CDR1 LNHNV and CDR2 YYDKDF (reference sequence). Trimming left V 1 base short and J 1 base short, with 7 bases between. CDR3 length: 14 residues. This CDR3 is CATSRAGPQETQYF. In nucleotides, the CDR3 is TGTGCCACCAGCAGAGCGGGACCCCAAGAGACCCAGTACTTC.

This clonotype was seen a few times. The chain joins TRBV28 to TRBJ2-1, with TRBD1 identical over 7 bases. The CDR3 sequence is 11 residues long. The J segment lost 9 bases and the V segment lost 6 bases, leaving 2 bases of the junction unmatched. The germline V gene has CDR1 MDHEN and CDR2 SYDVKM. The CDR3 sequence: CASRGGSEQFF. The CDR3 DNA reads TGTGCCAGCAGAGGGGGCAGTGAGCAGTTCTTC.

About this clonotype itself: This clone may be a read error of a much larger clone one base away. The CDR3 loop is CASSNPGTADNEQYF. For the CDR3, the DNA is TGTGCCAGCAGTAACCCCGGGACAGCCGACAATGAGCAGTACTTC. The V and J genes are TRBV6-1 and TRBJ2-7; 7 positions agree with TRBD1. This CDR3 contains 15 residues. J was trimmed by 7 bases and V by 5 bases; bases with no gene match: 14. Looked up from germline, CDR1 is MNHNS and CDR2 is SASEGT.

This clonotype showed up just a few times. This chain connects TRBV20-1 to TRBJ2-1; TRBD1 might be the D (6 bases). This CDR3 has 14 residues. Germline values: CDR1 DFQATT, CDR2 SNEGSKA (reference sequence). Trimming cost V 8 bases and J 1 base, with 15 bases left between them. This CDR3 reads CSKNGQGSYNEQFF. Here the CDR3 DNA reads TGCAGTAAGAACGGGCAGGGGTCCTACAATGAGCAGTTCTTC.

V is TRBV10-3 and J is TRBJ2-1, with 8 nucleotides matching TRBD2. The CDR3 has 12 residues. CDR1 ENHRY and CDR2 SYGVKD come from the germline V gene. V was pared by 11 bases and J by 7 bases, with 7 bases of the junction left unmatched. DNA of the CDR3: TGTGCCCTGGGACTAGGAAGGAATGAGCAGTTCTTC. Protein sequence: CALGLGRNEQFF.

The chain recombines TRBV29-1 with TRBJ1-1; no definite D call. Germline CDR1 SQVTM, CDR2 ANQGSEA. V was trimmed by 8 bases and J by 0 bases, leaving 16 bases between them. The CDR3 sequence is 14 residues long. CDR3 sequence reads: CSSALRAMNTEAFF. The DNA for the CDR3 is TGCAGCTCTGCTCTACGTGCTATGAACACTGAAGCTTTCTTT. Full variable domain (missing parts from reference TRBV29-1 and TRBJ1-1): SAVISQKPSRDICQRGTSLTIQCQVDSQVTMMFWYRQQPGQSLTLIATANQGSEATYESGFVIDKFPISRPNLTFSTLTVSNMSPEDSSIYLCSSALRAMNTEAFFGQGTRLTVV.

Turning to this clonotype: This may come from a read error, since a much larger clone is one base off. The J gene is TRBJ2-7, the V gene TRBV29-1; D not resolved. Germline V gene data show CDR1 as SQVTM and CDR2 as ANQGSEA. The length of the CDR3 is 14 residues. V was trimmed by 0 bases and J by 1 base, leaving 10 bases between them. DNA for the CDR3: TGCAGCGTTGAAGATCAAGGCCAATCCTACGAGCAGTACTTC. Protein: CSVEDQGQSYEQYF.

This clonotype was seen a few times. This rearrangement joins TRBV27 to TRBJ2-5; possibly TRBD1 for D (5 bases). CDR3 size: 14 residues. Trimming pared 2 bases from V and 2 bases from J, leaving 9 bases between. In germline, CDR1 is MNHEY, CDR2 SMNVEV (reference sequence). The CDR3, as DNA: TGTGCCAGCAGTTTAGAACAGGAACAAGAGACCCAGTACTTC. It is translated as CASSLEQEQETQYF.

The V call is TRBV5-5, the J call TRBJ2-1; D is perhaps TRBD2 (7 bases). The CDR3 is made up of 15 amino acids. The ends were cut back, 1 base at V and 13 bases at J, with 21 bases in the middle. Germline values: CDR1 SGHKS, CDR2 YYEKEE (reference sequence). Written as DNA, the CDR3 is TGTGCCAGCAGCTTGTCGGGGGGCGCCCAGCAGACCCAGTTCTTC. It specifies CASSLSGGAQQTQFF.

This chain links TRBV28 with TRBJ2-2; D gene uncertain. The CDR3 extends over 15 amino acids. From germline, CDR1 is MDHEN and CDR2 SYDVKM. V lost 7 bases, J lost 0 bases, and 12 bases lay in between. CDR3 sequence (DNA): TGTGCCAGCATTCTGGGCAGGCCGAACACCGGGGAGCTGTTTTTT. Translation gives CASILGRPNTGELFF.

The sample holds many counts of this clonotype. The CDR3 protein is CASSQFLQGRFTNYGYTF. CDR3 coding DNA: TGCGCCAGCAGCCAATTTTTACAGGGCCGTTTCACTAACTATGGCTACACCTTC. The chain links TRBV4-1 to TRBJ1-2; a weak D match, TRBD1 (6 bases). This CDR3 is 18 amino acids long. The V gene's germline CDR1 is MGHRA and CDR2 YSYEKL. The V end was cut by 2 bases, the J end by 0 bases, with 19 bases between.

The rearrangement uses TRBV2 and TRBJ2-5; no reliable D call. Germline V CDR1 and CDR2: SNHLY, FYNNEI. The CDR3 spans 14 residues. V was shortened by 1 base and J by 0 bases, with 6 bases between the two germline ends. The CDR3 DNA reads TGTGCCAGCAGTGAAGAGGAGTACCAAGAGACCCAGTACTTC. It translates to CASSEEEYQETQYF.

At least ten counts were recorded for this clonotype. The chain links TRBV28 to TRBJ2-7, with D maybe TRBD2 (5 bases). Trimming removed 10 bases from V and 3 bases from J, with 19 bases in between. The germline V gene has CDR1 MDHEN and CDR2 SYDVKM. The CDR3 covers 14 residues. The CDR3 reads CATGRVGVSYEQYF. The CDR3 nucleotides are TGTGCCACCGGGCGGGTCGGGGTAAGCTACGAGCAGTACTTC.